Each of the 17 T cell receptor beta chains below was sequenced from the same sample in a study. In TCRdb, the 5' RACE reads were re-called with MiXCR into one record per CDR3 protein. Among about 40,000 distinct CDR3 sequences listed, 18% were seen once. The sample comprised naive CD4+ T cells sorted from a lymph node. The subset is: naive CD4+ T cells, CD4+CD45RA+CD25-. The origin of the receptors is a female donor with breast cancer.

As to this clonotype: Just one base apart from a much larger clone, this may be a read error. This sequence joins TRBV20-1 and TRBJ1-2, with no clear D. The CDR3 consists of 11 residues. Per germline, CDR1 DFQATT and CDR2 SNEGSKA (reference sequence). The CDR3 reads CSASSSYAYTF. CDR3 nucleotide sequence: TGCAGTGCTAGTTCAAGCTATGCCTACACCTTC.

CDR3 sequence: CASSPGTSGRKEQFF. The CDR3 DNA is TGCGCCAGCAGCCCCGGGACTAGCGGTCGCAAGGAGCAGTTCTTC. The chain links TRBV5-1 to TRBJ2-1, with 11 bases identical to TRBD2. V lost 4 bases, J lost 10 bases, and 10 bases stayed unmatched. The CDR3 is made up of 15 amino acids. From germline, CDR1 is SGHRS and CDR2 YFSETQ.

Of note for this clonotype: Possible read error: a much larger clone is one base away. This likely comes from a read error, as the CDR3 has no conserved phenylalanine or tryptophan at its end. The CDR3 protein is CASSRTEGGPQHL. CDR3 DNA sequence: TGTGCCAGCAGTAGGACGGAAGGGGGGCCCCAGCATCTT. The chain employs TRBV2 and TRBJ1-5; tentatively, D is TRBD1 (6 bases). The V end was cut by 5 bases, the J end by 9 bases, with 14 bases between. The germline V gene encodes CDR1 SNHLY and CDR2 FYNNEI. This CDR3 is 13 amino acids long.

Only a few counts were recorded for this clonotype. J is TRBJ1-5 and V is TRBV6-1; 8 bases align to TRBD1. V gave up 6 bases and J gave up 3 bases; unmatched junction bases: 7. This CDR3 is built from 15 residues. Germline CDR1 reads MNHNS; CDR2 reads SASEGT. In DNA form, the CDR3 reads TGTGCCAGCAGGCCGGACAGGGAGGTCAATCAGCCCCAGCATTTT. Its translation is CASRPDREVNQPQHF.

This clonotype has more than one count but fewer than ten. J is TRBJ2-1 and V is TRBV7-8; the D is unclear. The CDR3 totals 12 residues. The germline gives CDR1 SGHVS, CDR2 FQNEAQ. Trimming stripped 5 bases from V and 6 bases from J, with 8 bases between. The CDR3, as DNA: TGTGCCAGCAGCACCAATACCAATGAGCAGTTCTTC. This gives the protein CASSTNTNEQFF. Using reference TRBV7-8 and TRBJ2-1 for the parts outside the CDR3, the full variable domain is GAGVSQSPRYKVAKRGQDVALRCDPISGHVSLFWYQQALGQGPEFLTYFQNEAQLDKSGLPSDRFFAERPEGSVSTLKIQRTQQEDSAVYLCASSTNTNEQFFGPGTRLTVL.

CDR3 DNA: TGCGCCAGCAGCTTGGGGACAGGCGAAGAGACCCAGTACTTC. Its translation: CASSLGTGEETQYF. The chain combines TRBV5-1 with TRBJ2-5; 7 nucleotides match TRBD1. Per germline, CDR1 SGHRS and CDR2 YFSETQ. The CDR3 consists of 14 residues. V lost 0 bases and J lost 3; bases outside the gene matches: 2.

This clonotype was seen at least ten times. The rearrangement joins TRBV5-1 to TRBJ2-7; D is possibly TRBD1 (6 bases). The CDR3 consists of 16 residues. The V end lost 4 bases, the J end lost 0 bases, and 17 bases lay between the germline ends. Germline-derived CDR1 and CDR2 are SGHRS and YFSETQ. CDR3 loop: CASSPQQQGSSYEQYF. The CDR3 DNA reads as TGCGCCAGCAGCCCGCAGCAACAGGGAAGCTCCTACGAGCAGTACTTC.

In its sample, this clonotype was seen a few times. V and J are TRBV6-2 or TRBV6-3 and TRBJ1-6; maybe TRBD1 (5 bases). Trimming took 8 bases from V and 8 from J, leaving 13 bases between them. Germline loops: CDR1 MNHEY, CDR2 SVGEGT. CDR3 length equals 13 residues. CDR3 sequence: CASRWGGYSPLHF. The CDR3 DNA sequence: TGTGCCAGCCGTTGGGGGGGATATTCACCCCTCCACTTT.

This clonotype was counted only a few times. Because it lacks the conserved phenylalanine or tryptophan at the end, this CDR3 is likely a read error. This chain links TRBV6-5 with TRBJ2-3; tentatively, D is TRBD2 (6 bases). V was pared by 5 bases and J by 9 bases, with 12 bases between. CDR3 length equals 12 residues. Germline V gene data show CDR1 as MNHEY and CDR2 as SVGAGI. The CDR3 spells CASSQTSNTQYL. CDR3 bases: TGTGCCAGCAGTCAAACTAGCAACACGCAGTATCTT.

This clonotype was seen only a few times. The gene calls are TRBV7-9 and TRBJ1-2, with 9 bases identical to TRBD1. The length of the CDR3 is 16 residues. Trimming took 1 base from V and 7 from J; bases not matched to a gene: 10. Germline assignment: CDR1 SEHNR and CDR2 FQNEAQ (reference sequence). The CDR3 nucleotides are TGTGCCAGCAGCTTAGGCCAGGGACAGGGCGGCTTTGGCTACACCTTC. Translated, it gives CASSLGQGQGGFGYTF.

This clonotype was recorded a few times. The chain recombines TRBV5-1 with TRBJ1-1; a possible D gene is TRBD1 (5 bases). V gave up 0 bases and J gave up 3 bases, with 9 bases separating them. The germline V gene has CDR1 SGHRS and CDR2 YFSETQ. The CDR3 consists of 14 residues. The chain's CDR3 is CASSLAREDTEAFF. The CDR3 DNA reads as TGCGCCAGCAGCTTGGCCAGGGAGGACACTGAAGCTTTCTTT. The complete variable domain, with remaining parts taken from reference TRBV5-1 and TRBJ1-1, reads KAGVTQTPRYLIKTRGQQVTLSCSPISGHRSVSWYQQTPGQGLQFLFEYFSETQRNKGNFPGRFSGRQFSNSRSEMNVSTLELGDSALYLCASSLAREDTEAFFGQGTRLTVV.

The table lists this clonotype with many counts. V and J are TRBV6-5 and TRBJ2-1; 7 nucleotides align to TRBD2. V shed 7 bases and J 7 bases; nucleotides not matched to a gene: 10. CDR3 length: 14 residues. Looked up from germline, CDR1 is MNHEY and CDR2 is SVGAGI. The CDR3, as DNA: TGTGCCAGCACCGTAGAATGGGGGGGAAATGAGCAGTTCTTC. Translated: CASTVEWGGNEQFF.

This clonotype was counted a few times. The chain has TRBV5-1 and TRBJ1-2; possible D gene TRBD1, 6 bases. CDR1 is SGHRS, CDR2 YFSETQ, per germline. CDR3 length: 13 residues. Trimming stripped 6 bases from V and 10 bases from J, with 19 bases between. CDR3 sequence (DNA): TGCGCCAGCACCCCGGGGGCGCCCAGCCACTACACCTTC. Translation: CASTPGAPSHYTF.

The chain has TRBV5-1 and TRBJ2-1, with D uncertain. The CDR3 length is 13 residues. Germline V lookup: CDR1 SGHRS, CDR2 YFSETQ. V lost 0 bases and J lost 6, with 7 bases in between. The CDR3 DNA reads as TGCGCCAGCAGCTTGGATCTCTTCAATGAGCAGTTCTTC. This encodes CASSLDLFNEQFF.

This chain uses TRBV7-2 with TRBJ2-1; no clear D. The germline V gene encodes CDR1 SGHTA and CDR2 FQGNSA. This CDR3 spans 13 amino acids. V shed 3 bases and J shed 8 bases, with 11 bases lying between them. The CDR3, as DNA: TGTGCCAGCAGCTTCGACTCCTTCTATGAGCAGTTCTTC. Encoded protein: CASSFDSFYEQFF.

This clonotype occurred many times. This chain connects TRBV7-8 to TRBJ1-1; 7 bases are shared with TRBD1. The CDR3 has 13 amino acids. V lost 1 base, J lost 7 bases, and 3 bases stayed unmatched. Germline V lookup: CDR1 SGHVS, CDR2 FQNEAQ. The CDR3 bases are TGTGCCAGCAGCTTAGACAGGGGACTTGAAGCTTTCTTT. Protein sequence: CASSLDRGLEAFF.

Of note for this clonotype: At one of its ends the junction is not consistent with the germline gene, which may arise from a read error. The V and J genes are TRBV6-2 or TRBV6-3 and TRBJ1-6; TRBD1 matches at 7 bases. Germline assignment: CDR1 MNHEY and CDR2 SVGEGT. The CDR3 has 14 residues. CDR3 in amino acids: CASSYSGGNSPLHF. The CDR3 bases are TGTGCCAGCAGCTACTCAGGGGGTAATTCACCCCTCCACTTT.